This T cell receptor beta chain emerged from a study of OX40 agonist ivuxolimab in advanced cancers. Germline V gene lookup returns CDR1 MNHEY and CDR2 SVGAGI. This CDR3 is built from 11 residues. Trimming pared 8 bases from V and 7 bases from J, leaving 12 bases between. The data were produced by immunoSEQ multiplex PCR, yet TCRdb's version contains in-frame clones alone and is incomplete. This table holds under 70,000 clones, just over 85% found once. The sequence was collected from an adult with an advanced solid tumor such as melanoma, head and neck, liver or kidney cancer. Specimen: CD4+ or CD8+ T cells sorted from blood, collected in a trial of the OX40 agonist ivuxolimab. The chain joins TRBV6-5 to TRBJ2-7, with D perhaps TRBD2 (6 bases). This chain's CDR3 is CASGDGSEQYF. CDR3 DNA sequence: TGTGCCAGCGGAGACGGGAGTGAGCAGTACTTC.